Listed here are 9 T cell receptor beta chains from one sample, sequenced in a study of cytomegalovirus exposure and HLA in healthy donors. Assay: immunoSEQ multiplex PCR; the TCRdb copy retains only in-frame clones and omits some. The sample shows 250,000 or so clones, 90% of them seen only once. The sample was PBMCs. The receptors were gathered from a woman aged 18 to 35 in good health and CMV-seronegative.

This clone occurred once. The gene calls are TRBV7-9 and TRBJ2-5; the match to TRBD2 covers 8 bases. The V gene's germline CDR1 is SEHNR and CDR2 FQNEAQ (reference sequence). This CDR3 comprises 15 residues. J gave up 2 bases and V 5 bases, and 7 bases lay outside the gene matches. The CDR3 protein is CASSPELADQETQYF. The CDR3 DNA follows: TGTGCCAGCAGCCCAGAACTAGCGGATCAAGAGACCCAGTACTTC.

The gene calls are TRBV19 and TRBJ1-5, with TRBD1 as a possible D gene (5 bases). Trimming took off 4 bases at V and 2 bases at J, with 15 bases between the two ends. The germline V gene encodes CDR1 LNHDA and CDR2 SQIVND (reference sequence). The CDR3 loop spans 16 amino acids. CDR3 DNA sequence: TGTGCCAGTAGTAGGGGGTTGGGGGGTGGCAATCAGCCCCAGCATTTT. Translating it yields CASSRGLGGGNQPQHF.

The chain couples TRBV27 to TRBJ1-1; TRBD1 matches 7 bases. Germline CDR1 is MNHEY and CDR2 is SMNVEV (reference sequence). V lost 4 bases and J lost 0; bases outside the gene matches: 5. This CDR3 is 15 amino acids long. CDR3 loop: CASSSPQGMNTEAFF. The CDR3 nucleotides are TGTGCCAGCAGTTCCCCACAGGGGATGAACACTGAAGCTTTCTTT.

The rearrangement links TRBV4-3 to TRBJ2-1, with D maybe TRBD2 (7 bases). Deletions cut 1 base from V and 6 bases from J, with 16 bases between. Looked up from germline, CDR1 is LGHNA and CDR2 is YSLEER. CDR3 size: 16 residues. CDR3 bases: TGCGCCAGCAGCCAAGCCGCCTGGGGGGGGCGCAATGAGCAGTTCTTC. The encoded protein is CASSQAAWGGRNEQFF.

This clone was observed once. The chain combines TRBV29-1 with TRBJ2-3; 8 nucleotides match TRBD1. Germline lookup yields CDR1 SQVTM and CDR2 ANQGSEA. The CDR3 sequence is 14 residues long. V was clipped by 4 bases and J by 0 bases; unmatched bases: 3. The CDR3 protein is CSVGQGRSTDTQYF. The CDR3 bases are TGCAGCGTTGGACAGGGGAGGAGCACAGATACGCAGTATTTT.

The rearrangement uses TRBV4-1 and TRBJ1-2, with 8 nucleotides matching TRBD1. Germline values: CDR1 MGHRA, CDR2 YSYEKL. The CDR3 length is 13 residues. With 3 bases clipped from V and 10 bases from J, the junction kept 7 bases outside the gene matches. In nucleotides, the CDR3 is TGCGCCAGCAGCCAGGGGACAGGTCTCGACTACACCTTC. Translating it yields CASSQGTGLDYTF.

The chain employs TRBV6-5 and TRBJ1-1; 7 positions agree with TRBD1. Trimming took 5 bases from V and 11 from J; bases not matched to a gene: 5. This CDR3 has 11 amino acids. CDR1 and CDR2 (germline): MNHEY, SVGAGI. CDR3 nucleotides: TGTGCCAGCAGTGGGGGACAGTCGGCTTTCTTT. Its protein product is CASSGGQSAFF.

The chain is built from TRBV14 and TRBJ2-2; perhaps TRBD1 as D (5 bases). The V gene lost 2 bases and the J gene lost 4 bases, with 11 bases spanning the gap. This CDR3 contains 15 residues. The germline V gene has CDR1 SGHDN and CDR2 FVKESK. CDR3 amino acids: CASSQRGFGTGELFF. CDR3 DNA: TGTGCCAGCAGCCAAAGGGGATTTGGCACCGGGGAGCTGTTTTTT.

V gene TRBV11-2 combines with J gene TRBJ1-1, with D perhaps TRBD1 (6 bases). V lost 5 bases and J lost 8, with 15 bases in between. The length of the CDR3 is 13 residues. Germline values: CDR1 SGHAT, CDR2 FQNNGV. CDR3 nucleotide sequence: TGTGCCAGCAGCGAATACAGGGTTACCGAAGCTTTCTTT. It yields the protein CASSEYRVTEAFF.